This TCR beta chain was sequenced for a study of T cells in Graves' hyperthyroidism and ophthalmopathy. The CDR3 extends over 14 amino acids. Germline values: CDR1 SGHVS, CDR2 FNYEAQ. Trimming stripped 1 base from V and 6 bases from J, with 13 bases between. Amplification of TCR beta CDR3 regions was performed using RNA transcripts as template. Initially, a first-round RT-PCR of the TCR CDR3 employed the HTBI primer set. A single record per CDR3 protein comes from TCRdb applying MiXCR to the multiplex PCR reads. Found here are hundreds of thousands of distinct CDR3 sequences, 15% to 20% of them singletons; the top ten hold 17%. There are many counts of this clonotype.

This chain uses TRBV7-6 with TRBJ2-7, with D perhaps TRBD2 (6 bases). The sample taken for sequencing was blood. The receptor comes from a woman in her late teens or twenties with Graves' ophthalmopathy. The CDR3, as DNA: TGTGCCAGCAGCTTAGAGGGAGGTCAAGGCGAGCAGTACTTC. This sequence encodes CASSLEGGQGEQYF.